Listed below are T cell receptor beta chains from one sample, sequenced in a study of CD8 T cells in Susac syndrome. TCRdb recomputed calls from the immunoSEQ multiplex PCR reads with MiXCR, one row per CDR3 protein. Of about 150,000 distinct CDR3 sequences in the sample, approximately 94% were seen once. Sequencing was performed on CD4+ T cells from PBMCs. These receptors all come from a human donor with multiple sclerosis. CDR3s include the opening cysteine and the closing phenylalanine or tryptophan. D genes are given only for firm matches.

D | J | V | DNA | CDR3
TRBD2 | TRBJ2-7 | TRBV20-1 | TGCAGTGCTAGAGAATTGTCCGGGATAGCGGGGGGGTACGAGCAGTACTTC | CSARELSGIAGGYEQYF
- | TRBJ2-7 | TRBV3-1 | TGTGCCAGCAGCCACCAGGCCTACGAGCAGTACTTC | CASSHQAYEQYF
- | TRBJ2-3 | TRBV13 | TGTGCCAGCAGCTTAGAGTCCCAGGGCACAGATACGCAGTATTTT | CASSLESQGTDTQYF
TRBD1 | TRBJ1-3 | TRBV7-3 | TGTGCCAGCAGCTCGACAGGGGTCGGAAACACCATATATTTT | CASSSTGVGNTIYF
- | TRBJ2-4 | TRBV20-1 | TGCAGTGCCCGAGAGGTGGAACAAAACATTCAGTACTTC | CSAREVEQNIQYF
- | TRBJ2-1 | TRBV2 | TGTGCCAGCAGGCCGGCCCTTCTGTATGAGCAGTTCTTC | CASRPALLYEQFF
- | TRBJ2-5 | TRBV28 | TGTGCCAGCAGTCCCCGCGGGAATGGATATTTGGAGACCCAGTACTTC | CASSPRGNGYLETQYF
TRBD2 | TRBJ2-2 | TRBV4-3 | TGCGCCAGCAGCCAAGAAAAGGGACTAGCGGACACCGGGGAGCTGTTTTTT | CASSQEKGLADTGELFF
- | TRBJ1-6 | TRBV5-1 | TGCGCCAGCAGCGCCGGGACAAGCGGTTCACCCCTCCACTTT | CASSAGTSGSPLHF
TRBD2 | TRBJ2-3 | TRBV5-1 | TGCGCCAGCAGCGCCGGGACTAGGGCGTCAGATACGCAGTATTTT | CASSAGTRASDTQYF
- | TRBJ2-2 | TRBV5-1 | TGCGCCAGCAGCTTGGAACGAACCGGGGAGCTGTTTTTT | CASSLERTGELFF
- | TRBJ2-5 | TRBV6-1 | TGTGCCGCGTTAGGACTGATACTTCAAGAGACCCAGTACTTC | CAALGLILQETQYF
TRBD1 | TRBJ1-2 | TRBV12-3/TRBV12-4 | TGTGCCAGCAGTTCCTCAGGGGGCGATGGCTACACCTTC | CASSSSGGDGYTF